The 30 T cell receptor beta chains below all came from one sample that was sequenced in a study of OX40 agonist ivuxolimab in advanced cancers. TCRdb's copy holds only in-frame clones and misses some; the assay was immunoSEQ multiplex PCR. The profile shows around 58,000 clones, around 87% of them singletons. This sample comprised CD4+ or CD8+ T cells sorted from blood, obtained in a trial of the OX40 agonist ivuxolimab. These receptor sequences come from an adult with an advanced solid tumor such as melanoma, head and neck, liver or kidney cancer.

The V call is TRBV5-4, the J call TRBJ2-5, with a weak D call TRBD1 (6 bases). Matching the DNA end better, TRBJ2-7 makes the J call doubtful. In germline, CDR1 is SGHNT, CDR2 YYREEE (reference sequence). There are 13 residues in the CDR3. DNA for the CDR3: TGTGCCAGCAGCTTGCAGGGGCAGTACGAGCAGTACTTC. Translating it yields CASSLQGQYEQYF.

This clone was counted once. This chain connects TRBV6-5 to TRBJ2-3; D not resolved. Looked up from germline, CDR1 is MNHEY and CDR2 is SVGAGI. V gave up 7 bases and J gave up 2 bases, with 7 bases separating them. This CDR3 is built from 12 residues. CDR3 region: CASMGHTDTQYF. As DNA, the CDR3 is TGTGCCAGCATGGGTCACACAGATACGCAGTATTTT.

The genes are TRBV29-1 and TRBJ2-4; D tentatively reads TRBD1 or TRBD2 (5 bases each). V was shortened by 5 bases and J by 7 bases, with 12 bases between the two germline ends. From germline, CDR1 is SQVTM and CDR2 ANQGSEA. This CDR3 spans 12 amino acids. The CDR3 here is CSVWDDKNIQYF. As DNA, the CDR3 is TGCAGCGTTTGGGACGATAAGAACATTCAGTACTTC. Supplemented by reference TRBV29-1 and TRBJ2-4, the full variable domain reads SAVISQKPSRDICQRGTSLTIQCQVDSQVTMMFWYRQQPGQSLTLIATANQGSEATYESGFVIDKFPISRPNLTFSTLTVSNMSPEDSSIYLCSVWDDKNIQYFGAGTRLSVL.

The chain links TRBV6-5 to TRBJ1-6; 9 bases map to TRBD1. V was pared by 2 bases and J by 9 bases, with 5 bases of the junction left unmatched. CDR1 is MNHEY, CDR2 SVGAGI, per germline. The CDR3 runs to 15 residues. The CDR3 here is CASSYQGQGASPLHF. Here the CDR3 DNA reads TGTGCCAGCAGTTACCAGGGACAGGGTGCTTCACCCCTCCACTTT.

The rearrangement links TRBV9 to TRBJ2-7; 7 bases match TRBD1. V lost 0 bases to trimming and J lost 5 bases; unmatched junction nucleotides: 8. CDR3 size: 15 residues. Germline values: CDR1 SGDLS, CDR2 YYNGEE. The CDR3 DNA reads as TGTGCCAGCAGCGTAGAACAGGGGAATATCGACGAGCAGTACTTC. It specifies CASSVEQGNIDEQYF.

This sequence joins TRBV5-6 and TRBJ1-1, with D hard to call. Germline assignment: CDR1 SGHDT and CDR2 YYEEEE. The CDR3 consists of 15 residues. The ends were cut back, 0 bases at V and 1 base at J, with 10 bases in the middle. CDR3 sequence: CASSLEPAANTEAFF. The CDR3 DNA reads TGTGCCAGCAGCTTGGAACCGGCGGCGAACACTGAAGCTTTCTTT.

This clone has only one observation. The chain uses TRBV6-5 and TRBJ2-7; 9 bases are shared with TRBD1. The CDR3 has 15 residues. Germline V gives CDR1 MNHEY, CDR2 SVGAGI. V trimming: 7 bases; J trimming: 6 bases; junction bases outside the gene matches: 13. CDR3 sequence: CASNLLGQGFSEQYF. The CDR3 region has the DNA TGTGCCAGCAACCTACTGGGACAGGGCTTTAGCGAGCAGTACTTC.

The gene calls are TRBV29-1 and TRBJ1-2, with D unclear. CDR3 length: 15 amino acids. Looked up from germline, CDR1 is SQVTM and CDR2 is ANQGSEA. Trimming left V 6 bases short and J 0 bases short, with 17 bases between. The DNA of the CDR3 is TGCAGCGTCCCATCAATTACGGATACTAACTATGGCTACACCTTC. Its translation is CSVPSITDTNYGYTF.

The chain has TRBV5-6 and TRBJ2-1; D is perhaps TRBD2 (7 bases). The germline V gene has CDR1 SGHDT and CDR2 YYEEEE. There are 15 residues in the CDR3. V shed 7 bases and J shed 6 bases, with 20 bases lying between them. As DNA, the CDR3 is TGTGCCAGCTCAGGGTCAGGGGAGGGAGGCAATGAGCAGTTCTTC. Translation: CASSGSGEGGNEQFF.

This rearrangement joins TRBV28 to TRBJ2-7; D unclear. Germline lookup yields CDR1 MDHEN and CDR2 SYDVKM. The CDR3 spans 17 residues. Trimming cost V 3 bases and J 2 bases, with 20 bases left between them. CDR3 amino acids: CASSFSLPGPRAYEQYF. The DNA of the CDR3 is TGTGCCAGCAGTTTTTCCCTGCCGGGCCCCCGGGCCTACGAGCAGTACTTC.

The chain joins TRBV28 to TRBJ1-5, with D possibly TRBD1 on 5 matching bases. The germline gives CDR1 MDHEN, CDR2 SYDVKM. The CDR3 sequence is 13 residues long. V dropped 9 bases and J dropped 4 bases, with 13 bases sitting between them. CDR3 DNA: TGTGCCAGTTCTGATCGGGGGAATCAGCCCCAGCATTTT. Translation: CASSDRGNQPQHF.

The gene calls are TRBV10-3 and TRBJ2-1, with unresolved D. Trimming pared 3 bases from V and 10 bases from J, leaving 13 bases between. The CDR3 consists of 13 residues. Germline loops: CDR1 ENHRY, CDR2 SYGVKD. CDR3 in DNA: TGTGCCATCAGTGACCTGCTCGTAAACGAGCAGTTCTTC. This translates into CAISDLLVNEQFF.

This clone showed up just once. The chain combines TRBV6-6 with TRBJ2-1, with D possibly matching TRBD1 (7 bases). Per the germline V gene, CDR1 is MNHNY and CDR2 is SVGAGI (reference sequence). Trimming took off 5 bases at V and 9 bases at J, with 20 bases between the two ends. The CDR3 runs 15 residues. The CDR3 sequence is CASSGGTAPVGEQFF. For the CDR3, the DNA is TGTGCCAGCAGTGGGGGGACAGCCCCCGTTGGTGAGCAGTTCTTC.

This clone came up once. J is TRBJ2-1 and V is TRBV6-1; unclear D gene. Germline CDR1 and CDR2: MNHNS and SASEGT. The V and J ends lost 2 bases and 4 bases respectively, with 3 bases between them. The CDR3 is 12 residues long. CDR3 DNA sequence: TGTGCCAGCAGTGAATCTTACAATGAGCAGTTCTTC. The encoded protein is CASSESYNEQFF.

This rearrangement joins TRBV6-5 to TRBJ2-7; weak D call: TRBD2 (5 bases). The V end was cut by 6 bases, the J end by 3 bases, with 12 bases between. CDR1 and CDR2 from the germline V gene are MNHEY and SVGAGI. This CDR3 has 13 amino acids. In DNA, the CDR3 is TGTGCCAGCAGCTCCGACGGGAACTACGAGCAGTACTTC. Protein: CASSSDGNYEQYF.

The V call is TRBV12-5, the J call TRBJ2-2, with TRBD2 identical over 9 bases. J was trimmed by 4 bases and V by 0 bases; bases with no gene match: 9. The CDR3 consists of 18 residues. The germline V gene has CDR1 LGHNT and CDR2 FRNRAP. The CDR3: CASGLVRAGGPGTGELFF. As DNA, the CDR3 is TGTGCTAGTGGTTTGGTCCGCGCGGGGGGGCCGGGCACCGGGGAGCTGTTTTTT.

The rearrangement joins TRBV29-1 to TRBJ1-2; D is ambiguous. V lost 0 bases and J lost 6, with 5 bases in between. The CDR3 consists of 11 residues. Looked up from germline, CDR1 is SQVTM and CDR2 is ANQGSEA. DNA of the CDR3: TGCAGCGTTGAAGAAATGGATGGCTACACCTTC. Translated: CSVEEMDGYTF. The whole variable domain, remainder taken from reference TRBV29-1 and TRBJ1-2, is SAVISQKPSRDICQRGTSLTIQCQVDSQVTMMFWYRQQPGQSLTLIATANQGSEATYESGFVIDKFPISRPNLTFSTLTVSNMSPEDSSIYLCSVEEMDGYTFGSGTRLTVV.

The chain combines TRBV6-1 with TRBJ2-1; D is possibly TRBD2 (7 bases). Germline CDR1 MNHNS, CDR2 SASEGT. The CDR3 covers 15 residues. Trimming cost V 5 bases and J 2 bases, with 13 bases left between them. The CDR3 coding sequence is TGTGCCAGCAGTACACAGGGAGGGGCCTACAATGAGCAGTTCTTC. Its protein product is CASSTQGGAYNEQFF.

The V and J genes are TRBV6-5 and TRBJ2-1; the match to TRBD1 covers 10 bases. In germline, CDR1 is MNHEY, CDR2 SVGAGI. V lost 4 bases and J lost 8; bases outside the gene matches: 11. This CDR3 contains 16 residues. The CDR3 DNA sequence: TGTGCCAGCAGTTCTCCCCCGGACAGGGGGATCCATGAGCAGTTCTTC. As protein: CASSSPPDRGIHEQFF.

The V and J genes are TRBV5-6 and TRBJ1-5; D unresolved. Germline CDR1 is SGHDT and CDR2 is YYEEEE. This CDR3 has 13 amino acids. V was clipped by 5 bases and J by 5 bases, with 11 bases between them. The CDR3 DNA reads as TGTGCCAGCAGTTTCAGGCCCCATCAGCCCCAGCATTTT. It is translated as CASSFRPHQPQHF.

The chain combines TRBV19 with TRBJ2-2, with D perhaps TRBD2 (5 bases). The CDR3 runs to 15 residues. From germline, CDR1 is LNHDA and CDR2 SQIVND (reference sequence). V was clipped by 7 bases and J by 5 bases, with 17 bases between them. The DNA for the CDR3 is TGTGCCAGTACCCAACTAGTTTCGGGAACCGGGGAGCTGTTTTTT. This translates into CASTQLVSGTGELFF.

J is TRBJ2-7 and V is TRBV5-6; 8 bases fit TRBD1. V lost 3 bases to trimming and J lost 1 base; unmatched junction nucleotides: 9. This CDR3 is 16 amino acids long. Germline CDR1 SGHDT, CDR2 YYEEEE. CDR3 DNA sequence: TGTGCCAGCAGCTCGCGGTGGACAGGGCGATCCTACGAGCAGTACTTC. Its protein is CASSSRWTGRSYEQYF. The whole variable domain, filled in from reference TRBV5-6 and TRBJ2-7, reads DAGVTQSPTHLIKTRGQQVTLRCSPKSGHDTVSWYQQALGQGPQFIFQYYEEEERQRGNFPDRFSGHQFPNYSSELNVNALLLGDSALYLCASSSRWTGRSYEQYFGPGTRLTVT.

The chain joins TRBV23-1 to TRBJ2-1; TRBD1 aligns across 8 bases. TRBV23-1 is noted as an ORF with a role that remains uncertain. Unmatched junction bases numbered 5, after V lost 6 bases and J lost 1 base. This CDR3 is built from 15 residues. As DNA, the CDR3 is TGCGCCAGCAGGCCCACAGGGGGATCCTACAATGAGCAGTTCTTC. Its translation: CASRPTGGSYNEQFF.

The V call is TRBV19, the J call TRBJ1-1; no clear D gene. Trimming shortened V by 6 bases and J by 3 bases, and 11 bases separated the two germline ends. CDR3 length: 13 amino acids. Germline values: CDR1 LNHDA, CDR2 SQIVND (reference sequence). In DNA form, the CDR3 reads TGTGCCAGTAGAGAGGAAGAGTACACTGAAGCTTTCTTT. Translation: CASREEEYTEAFF.

The chain links TRBV7-9 to TRBJ2-7; D uncertain. Trimming left V 5 bases short and J 6 bases short, with 17 bases between. This CDR3 region has 14 residues. Germline V gives CDR1 SEHNR, CDR2 FQNEAQ (reference sequence). CDR3 DNA sequence: TGTGCCAGCAGCCCCCTTTTTGTCCCGGTCGAGCAGTACTTC. This translates into CASSPLFVPVEQYF.

Within the sample, this clone is large. This sequence joins TRBV4-1 and TRBJ2-2, with 7 bases that match TRBD2. The V segment lost 4 bases and the J segment 4 bases; nucleotides outside the gene matches: 6. Germline V gene lookup returns CDR1 MGHRA and CDR2 YSYEKL. The CDR3 contains 15 residues. CDR3 DNA: TGCGCCAGCAGCCCCTTGGGGGGGGGCACCGGGGAGCTGTTTTTT. This codes for CASSPLGGGTGELFF.

The gene calls are TRBV13 and TRBJ1-2; D is unclear. The CDR3 covers 11 residues. The germline V and J ends were trimmed by 0 bases and 8 bases, with 4 bases remaining between them. The germline V gene has CDR1 PRHDT and CDR2 FYEKMQ (reference sequence). In nucleotides, the CDR3 is TGTGCCAGCAGCTTAGGGGCCGGCTACACCTTC. Translating it yields CASSLGAGYTF.

The chain employs TRBV29-1 and TRBJ1-1, with D unclear. Per germline, CDR1 SQVTM and CDR2 ANQGSEA. Trimming stripped 8 bases from V and 8 bases from J, with 12 bases between. This CDR3 spans 10 amino acids. DNA of the CDR3: TGCAGCTCGGCGGATTCCGAAGCTTTCTTT. It translates to CSSADSEAFF.

The genes are TRBV5-1 and TRBJ2-7; 9 positions match TRBD2. Germline CDR1 SGHRS, CDR2 YFSETQ. With 10 bases clipped from V and 2 bases from J, the junction kept 13 bases outside the gene matches. The CDR3 extends over 15 amino acids. CDR3 protein: CARGGGTAGPYEQYF. As DNA, the CDR3 is TGCGCCCGCGGGGGGGGGACCGCCGGTCCCTACGAGCAGTACTTC.

V usage is TRBV27 and J usage is TRBJ2-2; 8 positions match TRBD1. Losses at the gene ends were 7 bases for V and 4 bases for J; bases not matched to a gene: 11. The CDR3 extends over 16 amino acids. Germline V gene sequence: CDR1 MNHEY, CDR2 SMNVEV (reference sequence). The CDR3 DNA follows: TGTGCCAGCACTTCCAGGGGGCCTTTAGTCACCGGGGAGCTGTTTTTT. Its protein is CASTSRGPLVTGELFF.